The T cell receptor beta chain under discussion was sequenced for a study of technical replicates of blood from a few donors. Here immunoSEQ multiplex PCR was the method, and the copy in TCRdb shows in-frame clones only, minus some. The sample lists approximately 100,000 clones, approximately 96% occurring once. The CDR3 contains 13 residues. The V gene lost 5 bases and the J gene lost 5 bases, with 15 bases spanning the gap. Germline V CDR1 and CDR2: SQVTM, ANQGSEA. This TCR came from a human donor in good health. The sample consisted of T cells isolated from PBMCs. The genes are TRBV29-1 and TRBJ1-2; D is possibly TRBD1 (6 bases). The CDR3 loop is CSVSRGELYGYTF. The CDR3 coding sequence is TGCAGCGTTAGCAGGGGAGAGTTATATGGCTACACCTTC.